Below are 18 T cell receptor beta chains sequenced from a single sample in a study of blood T cells in healthy people across ages. Primed by a sample-barcoded 5' primer and a J-beta primer mix, a second PCR proceeded for roughly 7 to 11 cycles. TCRdb reprocessed the 5' RACE reads via MiXCR and lists one record per CDR3 protein. The table lists 890,000 or so distinct CDR3 sequences, 55% to 65% of them singletons. Sequenced input: blood. These receptor sequences come from a man younger than 40 in good health.

The chain carries TRBV12-1 and TRBJ1-2; the table assigns TRBD1, which was not confirmed against the DNA. TRBV12-1 is a pseudogene locus. The CDR3 spans 14 residues. The CDR3 here is CASSFGGGRNGYTF. The CDR3 nucleotides read TGTGCCAGCAGCTTTGGTGGGGGACGGAATGGCTACACCTTC.

V gene TRBV12-3 or TRBV12-4 combines with J gene TRBJ2-3, with D uncertain. Trimming took off 8 bases at V and 0 bases at J, with 9 bases between the two ends. CDR3 length: 13 amino acids. CDR3 nucleotide sequence: TGTGCCAGCGGCAGCCTGAGCACAGATACGCAGTATTTT. It encodes CASGSLSTDTQYF.

On this clonotype: An end of the junction does not agree with germline; a read error may underlie this. J is TRBJ1-6 and V is TRBV2; D is unclear. Looked up from germline, CDR1 is SNHLY and CDR2 is FYNNEI. The CDR3 length is 15 residues. This CDR3 is CASSEAASYNSPLHF. The CDR3 DNA reads TGTGCCAGCAGCGAAGCAGCCTCCTATAATTCACCCCTCCACTTT.

The CDR3 region has the DNA TGCGCCAGCAGCTTGAGCGGGGGGGCCCTCAATGAGCAGTTCTTC. As protein: CASSLSGGALNEQFF. V is TRBV5-1 and J is TRBJ2-1; 10 positions match TRBD2. Trimming cost V 1 base and J 6 bases; bases outside gene matches: 4. The CDR3 runs to 15 residues. The V gene's germline CDR1 is SGHRS and CDR2 YFSETQ.

With regard to this clonotype: A much larger clone differs by one base, so this may be a read error. The chain employs TRBV10-3 and TRBJ2-5; 7 positions match TRBD2. Germline trimming cut 4 bases from V and 4 bases from J; bases unmatched to any gene: 6. CDR3 size: 14 residues. In germline, CDR1 is ENHRY, CDR2 SYGVKD. CDR3 DNA sequence: TGTGCCATCAGTGGGGACCCGGGGGGAGAGACCCAGTACTTC. Translating gives CAISGDPGGETQYF.

V is TRBV12-3 or TRBV12-4 and J is TRBJ2-2; D is ambiguous. The CDR3 contains 13 residues. V dropped 4 bases and J dropped 5 bases, with 8 bases sitting between them. The CDR3 DNA is TGTGCCAGCAGTTCAGAAATAACCGGGGAGCTGTTTTTT. Translated, it gives CASSSEITGELFF.

The genes are TRBV7-9 and TRBJ2-1; TRBD2 matches at 7 bases. The V segment lost 5 bases and the J segment 1 base; nucleotides outside the gene matches: 8. The V gene's germline CDR1 is SEHNR and CDR2 FQNEAQ (reference sequence). The CDR3 totals 16 residues. The CDR3, as DNA: TGTGCCAGCAGCCACCCGGGGCGGGGGTCCTACAATGAGCAGTTCTTC. It yields the protein CASSHPGRGSYNEQFF.

The V call is TRBV27, the J call TRBJ2-7, with a tentative D call TRBD2 (6 bases). CDR1 and CDR2 from the germline V gene are MNHEY and SMNVEV (reference sequence). Deletions cut 8 bases from V and 2 bases from J, with 16 bases between. The CDR3 is 14 amino acids. In DNA, the CDR3 is TGTGCCAGCCGCCTCGGGCGGGGACCCTACGAGCAGTACTTC. As protein: CASRLGRGPYEQYF.

V is TRBV7-2 and J is TRBJ1-4, with a tentative D call TRBD1 (6 bases). The V end lost 2 bases, the J end lost 8 bases, and 15 bases lay between the germline ends. The CDR3 consists of 15 residues. Germline V gene sequence: CDR1 SGHTA, CDR2 FQGNSA. The CDR3 DNA follows: TGTGCCAGCAGCTTAAAGGACAGCTCCTTCGAAAAACTGTTTTTT. Its translation: CASSLKDSSFEKLFF.

Comment on this clonotype: Given a much more abundant clone one base away, this may be a read error. The chain employs TRBV7-2 and TRBJ2-4; TRBD1 agrees at 8 bases. J gave up 0 bases and V 5 bases, and 9 bases lay outside the gene matches. Germline V gives CDR1 SGHTA, CDR2 FQGNSA. The CDR3 consists of 17 residues. CDR3 DNA: TGTGCCAGCAGCGCCGGGGGACAGGAGGGAGCCAAAAACATTCAGTACTTC. Amino acid sequence: CASSAGGQEGAKNIQYF.

This chain joins TRBV5-5 and TRBJ1-2; D is possibly TRBD1 (5 bases). The CDR3 loop spans 15 amino acids. Per the germline V gene, CDR1 is SGHKS and CDR2 is YYEKEE (reference sequence). Trimming took off 4 bases at V and 4 bases at J, with 17 bases between the two ends. The CDR3 here is CASSVADSLIYGYTF. In DNA form, the CDR3 reads TGTGCCAGCAGCGTTGCAGACAGCCTTATCTATGGCTACACCTTC.

A few counts support this clonotype. The chain carries TRBV20-1 and TRBJ2-1; TRBD2 aligns across 10 bases. V trimming: 1 base; J trimming: 1 base; junction bases outside the gene matches: 7. The germline V gene encodes CDR1 DFQATT and CDR2 SNEGSKA (reference sequence). The CDR3 sequence is 17 residues long. Here the CDR3 reads CSARVSGGMLSYNEQFF. The DNA of the CDR3 is TGCAGTGCTAGAGTTAGCGGGGGGATGTTATCCTACAATGAGCAGTTCTTC.

The chain couples TRBV10-3 to TRBJ2-5; 8 bases align to TRBD1. The CDR3 is 14 amino acids. The V gene end was trimmed by 7 bases and the J gene end by 4 bases; junction bases not matched to a gene: 8. Germline loops: CDR1 ENHRY, CDR2 SYGVKD. The CDR3 coding sequence is TGTGCCATCAAAGGGCAGGGGGCCATAGAGACCCAGTACTTC. Protein: CAIKGQGAIETQYF.

In its sample, this clonotype was seen a few times. This chain connects TRBV4-2 to TRBJ2-5; the match to TRBD2 covers 7 bases. The V and J ends lost 0 bases and 4 bases, in that order; junction bases with no gene match: 5. The length of the CDR3 is 15 residues. Germline CDR1 and CDR2: LGHNA and YNFKEQ. CDR3 DNA sequence: TGTGCCAGCAGCCAAGAAAAGCGGGGCGGAGAGACCCAGTACTTC. Encoded protein: CASSQEKRGGETQYF.

In its sample, this clonotype was seen a few times. The genes are TRBV29-1 and TRBJ2-7; D may correspond to TRBD1 or TRBD2 (5 bases each). This CDR3 is built from 13 residues. V gave up 4 bases and J gave up 3 bases, with 13 bases separating them. Germline CDR1 is SQVTM and CDR2 is ANQGSEA. The CDR3 DNA is TGCAGCGTTGGGTCACGGGACCACTACGAGCAGTACTTC. This translates into CSVGSRDHYEQYF.

This chain joins TRBV28 and TRBJ2-7; TRBD1 agrees at 8 bases. Looked up from germline, CDR1 is MDHEN and CDR2 is SYDVKM. V was pared by 10 bases and J by 1 base, with 12 bases of the junction left unmatched. This CDR3 is 15 amino acids long. CDR3 sequence reads: CATKWTGRTSYEQYF. The CDR3 DNA reads as TGTGCCACCAAATGGACAGGGAGGACTTCCTACGAGCAGTACTTC.

The genes are TRBV3-1 and TRBJ2-5; D is unclear. Near its end, the DNA agrees better with TRBJ2-4, so the J call may be wrong. The CDR3 has 15 residues. Germline values: CDR1 LGHDT, CDR2 YNNKEL (reference sequence). For the CDR3, the DNA is TGTGCCAGCAGCCAGGCAATCCGGATCGGAAACATTCAGTACTTC. This gives the protein CASSQAIRIGNIQYF.

The chain has TRBV6-2 or TRBV6-3 and TRBJ1-6, with TRBD1 matching 10 bases. The trim removed 4 bases at V and 8 bases at J, leaving 5 bases unmatched. This CDR3 region has 15 residues. The V gene's germline CDR1 is MNHEY and CDR2 SVGEGT. The CDR3 here is CASSFEGQGYSPLHF. CDR3 DNA sequence: TGTGCCAGCAGTTTCGAGGGACAGGGGTATTCACCCCTCCACTTT.